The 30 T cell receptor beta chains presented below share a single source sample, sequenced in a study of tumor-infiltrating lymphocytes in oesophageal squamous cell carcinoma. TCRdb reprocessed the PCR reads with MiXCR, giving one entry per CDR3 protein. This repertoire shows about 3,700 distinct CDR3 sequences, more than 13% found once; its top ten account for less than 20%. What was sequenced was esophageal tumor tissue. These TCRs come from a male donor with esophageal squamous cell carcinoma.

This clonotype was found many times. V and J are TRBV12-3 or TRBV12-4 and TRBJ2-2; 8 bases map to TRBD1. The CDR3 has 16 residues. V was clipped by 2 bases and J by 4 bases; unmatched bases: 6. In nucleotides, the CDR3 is TGTGCCAGCAGTTTACACAGGGGGTATGGCACCGGGGAGCTGTTTTTT. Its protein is CASSLHRGYGTGELFF.

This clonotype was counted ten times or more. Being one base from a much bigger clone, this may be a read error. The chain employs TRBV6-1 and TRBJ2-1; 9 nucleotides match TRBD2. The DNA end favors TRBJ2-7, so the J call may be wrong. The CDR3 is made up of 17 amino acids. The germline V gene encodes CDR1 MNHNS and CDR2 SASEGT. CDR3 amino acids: CASRGGGPEVLYNEQYF. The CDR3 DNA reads TGTGCCAGCCGCGGGGGGGGGCCGGAGGTACTCTACAATGAGCAGTACTTC.

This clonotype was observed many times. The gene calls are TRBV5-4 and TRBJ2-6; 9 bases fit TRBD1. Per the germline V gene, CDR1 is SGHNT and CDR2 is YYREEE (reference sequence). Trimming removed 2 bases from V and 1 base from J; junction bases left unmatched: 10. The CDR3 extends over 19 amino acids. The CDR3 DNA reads TGTGCCAGCAGCTTAGGCGGGCACAGGGGGCTTTCTGGGGCCAACGTCCTGACTTTC. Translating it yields CASSLGGHRGLSGANVLTF. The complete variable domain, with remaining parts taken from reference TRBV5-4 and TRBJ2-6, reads ETGVTQSPTHLIKTRGQQVTLRCSSQSGHNTVSWYQQALGQGPQFIFQYYREEENGRGNFPPRFSGLQFPNYSSELNVNALELDDSALYLCASSLGGHRGLSGANVLTFGAGSRLTVL.

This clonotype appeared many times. The CDR3 DNA follows: TGTGCCAGCAGCTTATCCGGGACAATGAACACTGAAGCTTTCTTT. It specifies CASSLSGTMNTEAFF. The chain recombines TRBV5-5 with TRBJ1-1, with a weak D call TRBD1 (6 bases). Germline CDR1 SGHKS, CDR2 YYEKEE (reference sequence). CDR3 length equals 15 residues. V lost 2 bases, J lost 0 bases, and 11 bases lay in between.

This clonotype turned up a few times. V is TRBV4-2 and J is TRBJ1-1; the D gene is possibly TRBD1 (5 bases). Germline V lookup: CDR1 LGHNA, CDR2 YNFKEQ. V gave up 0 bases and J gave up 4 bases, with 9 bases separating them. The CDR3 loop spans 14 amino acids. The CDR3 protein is CASSQDRGVTEAFF. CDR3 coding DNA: TGTGCCAGCAGCCAAGACAGAGGGGTCACTGAAGCTTTCTTT.

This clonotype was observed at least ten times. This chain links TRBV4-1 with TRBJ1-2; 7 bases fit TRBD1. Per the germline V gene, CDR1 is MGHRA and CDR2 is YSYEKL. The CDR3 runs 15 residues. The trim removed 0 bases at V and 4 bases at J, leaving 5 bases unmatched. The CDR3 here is CASSQETAGGYGYTF. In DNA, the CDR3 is TGCGCCAGCAGCCAAGAGACCGCAGGGGGCTATGGCTACACCTTC.

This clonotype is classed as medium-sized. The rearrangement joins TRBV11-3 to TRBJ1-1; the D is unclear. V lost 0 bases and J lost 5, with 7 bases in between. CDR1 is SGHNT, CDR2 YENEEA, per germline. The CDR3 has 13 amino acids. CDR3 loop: CASSLDLGTEAFF. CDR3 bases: TGTGCCAGCAGCTTAGATCTGGGAACTGAAGCTTTCTTT.

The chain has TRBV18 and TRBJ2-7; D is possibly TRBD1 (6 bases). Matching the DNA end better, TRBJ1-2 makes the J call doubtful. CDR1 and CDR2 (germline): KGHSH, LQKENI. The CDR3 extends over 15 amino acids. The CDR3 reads CASSPRTAGAYGYTF. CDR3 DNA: TGTGCCAGCTCACCACGGACAGCTGGCGCCTATGGCTACACCTTC.

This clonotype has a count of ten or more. The CDR3 DNA sequence: TGTGCCAGCAGCCGCAGGGGGGGCCAGCAGGGGACCCAGTACTTC. Translation gives CASSRRGGQQGTQYF. This chain links TRBV12-3 or TRBV12-4 with TRBJ2-5; D may match TRBD1 or TRBD2 (7 bases each). The CDR3 loop spans 15 amino acids. The V gene lost 6 bases and the J gene lost 7 bases, with 21 bases spanning the gap.

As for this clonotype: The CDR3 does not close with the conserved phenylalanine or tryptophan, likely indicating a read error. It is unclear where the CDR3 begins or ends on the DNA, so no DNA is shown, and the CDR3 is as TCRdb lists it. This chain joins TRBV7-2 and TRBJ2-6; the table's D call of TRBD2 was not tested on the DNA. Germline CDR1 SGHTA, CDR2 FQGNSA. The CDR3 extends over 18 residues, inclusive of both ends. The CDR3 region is CASSSRTSGSQETQYFGA.

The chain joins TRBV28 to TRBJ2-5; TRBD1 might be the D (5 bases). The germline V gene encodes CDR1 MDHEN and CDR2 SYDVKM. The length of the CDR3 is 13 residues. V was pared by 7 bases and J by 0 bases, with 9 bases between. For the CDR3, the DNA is TGTGCCAGCAACCGACAGTACCAAGAGACCCAGTACTTC. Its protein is CASNRQYQETQYF.

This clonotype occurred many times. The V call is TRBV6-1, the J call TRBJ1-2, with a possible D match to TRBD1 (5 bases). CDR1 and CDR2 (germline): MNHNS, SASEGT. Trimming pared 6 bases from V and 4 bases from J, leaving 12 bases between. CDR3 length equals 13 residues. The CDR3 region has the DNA TGTGCCAGCAGCCCTCGGGGGATCTATGGCTACACCTTC. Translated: CASSPRGIYGYTF.

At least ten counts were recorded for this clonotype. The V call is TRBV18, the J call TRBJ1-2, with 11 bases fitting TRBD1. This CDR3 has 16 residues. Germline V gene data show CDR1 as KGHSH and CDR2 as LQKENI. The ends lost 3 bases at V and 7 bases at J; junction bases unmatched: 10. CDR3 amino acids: CASSPSQDRGPGGYTF. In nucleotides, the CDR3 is TGTGCCAGCTCACCTTCACAGGACAGGGGGCCTGGTGGCTACACCTTC.

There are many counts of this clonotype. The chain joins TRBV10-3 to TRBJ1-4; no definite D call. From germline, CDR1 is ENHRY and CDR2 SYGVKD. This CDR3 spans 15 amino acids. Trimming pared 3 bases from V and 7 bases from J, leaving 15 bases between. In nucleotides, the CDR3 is TGTGCCATCAGTGACGGTGGGATGGGAGGTGAAAAACTGTTTTTT. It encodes CAISDGGMGGEKLFF.

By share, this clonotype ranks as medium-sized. Written as DNA, the CDR3 is TGTGCCAGCAGTGAAGGACAGGGGTTCTCCTACGAGCAGTACTTC. This translates into CASSEGQGFSYEQYF. The V and J genes are TRBV6-1 and TRBJ2-7; TRBD1 matches 8 bases. Germline V gene sequence: CDR1 MNHNS, CDR2 SASEGT. Trimming took 1 base from V and 0 from J; bases not matched to a gene: 2. This CDR3 region has 15 residues.

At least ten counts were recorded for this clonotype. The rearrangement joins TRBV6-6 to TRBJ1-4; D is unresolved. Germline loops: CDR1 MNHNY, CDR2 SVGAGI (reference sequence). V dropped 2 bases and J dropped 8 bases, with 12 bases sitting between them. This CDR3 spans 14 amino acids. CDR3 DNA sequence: TGTGCCAGCAGTTACCGCGGGAGTCAAGAAAAACTGTTTTTT. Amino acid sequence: CASSYRGSQEKLFF.

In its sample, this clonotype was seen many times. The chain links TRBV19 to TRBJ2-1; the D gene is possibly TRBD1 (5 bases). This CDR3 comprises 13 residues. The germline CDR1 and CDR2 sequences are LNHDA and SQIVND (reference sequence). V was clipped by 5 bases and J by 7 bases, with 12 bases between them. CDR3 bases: TGTGCCAGTAGTTTCTTAGGGGTGAATGAGCAGTTCTTC. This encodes CASSFLGVNEQFF.

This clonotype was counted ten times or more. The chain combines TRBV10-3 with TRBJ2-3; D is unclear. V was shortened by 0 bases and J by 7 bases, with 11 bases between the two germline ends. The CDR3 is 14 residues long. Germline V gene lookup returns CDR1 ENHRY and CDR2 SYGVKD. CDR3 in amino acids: CAISESSPLNTQYF. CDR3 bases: TGTGCCATCAGTGAGTCATCCCCTCTGAATACGCAGTATTTT.

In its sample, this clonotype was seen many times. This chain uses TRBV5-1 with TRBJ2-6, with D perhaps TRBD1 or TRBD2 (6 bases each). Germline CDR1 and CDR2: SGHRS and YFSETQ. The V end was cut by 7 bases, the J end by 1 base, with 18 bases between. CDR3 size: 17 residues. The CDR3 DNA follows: TGCGCCAGCTTCCCCCTCACAGGGACTTCTGGGGCCAACGTCCTGACTTTC. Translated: CASFPLTGTSGANVLTF.

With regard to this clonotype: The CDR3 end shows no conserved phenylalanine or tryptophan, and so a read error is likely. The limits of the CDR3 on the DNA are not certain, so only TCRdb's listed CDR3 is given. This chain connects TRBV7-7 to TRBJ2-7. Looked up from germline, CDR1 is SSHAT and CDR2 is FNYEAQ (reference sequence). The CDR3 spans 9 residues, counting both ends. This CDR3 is CASSLDSAR.

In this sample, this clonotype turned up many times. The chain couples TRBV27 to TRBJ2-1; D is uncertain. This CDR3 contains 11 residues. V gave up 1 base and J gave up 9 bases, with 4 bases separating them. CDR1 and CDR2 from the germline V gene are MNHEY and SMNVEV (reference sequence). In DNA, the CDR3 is TGTGCCAGCAGTTTATTGGGTGAGCAGTTCTTC. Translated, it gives CASSLLGEQFF.

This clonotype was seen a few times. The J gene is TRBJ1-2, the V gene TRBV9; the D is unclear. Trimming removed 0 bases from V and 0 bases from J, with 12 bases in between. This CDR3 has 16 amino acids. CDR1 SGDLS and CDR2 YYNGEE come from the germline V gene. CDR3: CASSVETTAPNYGYTF. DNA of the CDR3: TGTGCCAGCAGCGTAGAGACGACCGCCCCTAACTATGGCTACACCTTC. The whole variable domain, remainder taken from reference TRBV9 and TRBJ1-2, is DSGVTQTPKHLITATGQRVTLRCSPRSGDLSVYWYQQSLDQGLQFLIQYYNGEERAKGNILERFSAQQFPDLHSELNLSSLELGDSALYFCASSVETTAPNYGYTFGSGTRLTVV.

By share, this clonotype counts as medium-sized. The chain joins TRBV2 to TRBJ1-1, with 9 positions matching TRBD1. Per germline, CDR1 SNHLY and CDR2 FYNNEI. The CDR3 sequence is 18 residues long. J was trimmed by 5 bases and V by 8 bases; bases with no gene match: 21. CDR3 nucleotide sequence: TGTGCCAGCCTCGGAGAATCAAACAGGGGGCGGATGGGGACTGAAGCTTTCTTT. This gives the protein CASLGESNRGRMGTEAFF.

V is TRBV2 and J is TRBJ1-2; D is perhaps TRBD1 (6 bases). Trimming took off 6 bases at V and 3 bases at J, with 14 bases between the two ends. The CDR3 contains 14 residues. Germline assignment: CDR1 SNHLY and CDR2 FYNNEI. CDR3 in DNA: TGTGCCAGCAGGAACAGGGCAGGGGACTATGGCTACACCTTC. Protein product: CASRNRAGDYGYTF.

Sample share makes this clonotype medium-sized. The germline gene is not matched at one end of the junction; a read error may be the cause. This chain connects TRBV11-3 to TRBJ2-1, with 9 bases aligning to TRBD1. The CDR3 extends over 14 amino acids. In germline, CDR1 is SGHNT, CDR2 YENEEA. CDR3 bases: TGTGCCAGCAGTTACGGACAGGGGAATTCACCCCTCCACTTC. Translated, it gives CASSYGQGNSPLHF.

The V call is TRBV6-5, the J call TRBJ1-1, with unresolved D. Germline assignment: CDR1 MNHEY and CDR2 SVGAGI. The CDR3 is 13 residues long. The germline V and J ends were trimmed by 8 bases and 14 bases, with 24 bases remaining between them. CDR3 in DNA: TGTGCCAGCGTTGCAGACCTATGCGATGAGCAGTTCTTT. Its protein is CASVADLCDEQFF.

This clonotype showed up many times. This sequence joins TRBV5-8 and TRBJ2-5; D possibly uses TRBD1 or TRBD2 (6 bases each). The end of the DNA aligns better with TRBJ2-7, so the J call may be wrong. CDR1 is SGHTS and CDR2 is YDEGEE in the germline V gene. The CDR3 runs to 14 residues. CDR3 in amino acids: CASSLDGGRYEQYF. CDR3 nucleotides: TGTGCCAGCAGCTTGGACGGGGGCAGGTACGAGCAGTACTTC.

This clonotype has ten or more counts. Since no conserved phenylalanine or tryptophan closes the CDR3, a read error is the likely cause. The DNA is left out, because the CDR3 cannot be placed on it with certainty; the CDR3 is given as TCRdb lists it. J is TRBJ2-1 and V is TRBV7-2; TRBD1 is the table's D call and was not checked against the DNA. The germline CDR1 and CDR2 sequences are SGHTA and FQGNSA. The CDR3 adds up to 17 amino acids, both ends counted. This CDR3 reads CASSTTGQGSYGYTFGS.

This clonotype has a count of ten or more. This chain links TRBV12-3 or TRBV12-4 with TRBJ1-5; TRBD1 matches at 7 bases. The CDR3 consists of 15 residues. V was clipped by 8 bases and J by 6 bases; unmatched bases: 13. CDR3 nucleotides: TGTGCCAGCTCCAAGACGGCAGGGGGTGGTCAGCCCCAGCATTTT. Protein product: CASSKTAGGGQPQHF.

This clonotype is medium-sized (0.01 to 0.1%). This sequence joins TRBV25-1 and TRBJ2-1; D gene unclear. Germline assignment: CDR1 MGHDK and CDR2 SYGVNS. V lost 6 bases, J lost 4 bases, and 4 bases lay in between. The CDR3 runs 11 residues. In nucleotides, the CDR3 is TGTGCCAGCAGCGCTTACAATGAGCAGTTCTTC. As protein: CASSAYNEQFF. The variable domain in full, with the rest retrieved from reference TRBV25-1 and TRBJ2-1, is EADIYQTPRYLVIGTGKKITLECSQTMGHDKMYWYQQDPGMELHLIHYSYGVNSTEKGDLSSESTVSRIRTEHFPLTLESARPSHTSQYLCASSAYNEQFFGPGTRLTVL.